This T cell receptor beta chain was captured in a study of CD8+CD57+ T cells in acquired aplastic anemia. Details on this clonotype: Germline and junction disagree at one end, which may indicate a read error.

The use of genomic DNA as template underpinned the TCR beta VDJ and CDR3 profiling. A single record per CDR3 protein comes from TCRdb applying MiXCR to the reads. The sample yields approximately 380,000 distinct CDR3 sequences, around 72% seen once. Germline-derived CDR1 and CDR2 are SGHNT and YENEEA. The CDR3 totals 16 residues. This clonotype originated in a human donor in good health, serving as a control. Sequencing was carried out using sorted CD4+, CD8+, or CD8+CD57+ T cells (not recorded which) from PBMCs. The chain carries TRBV11-3 and TRBJ2-7; 10 bases map to TRBD2. The CDR3 coding sequence is TGCGCCAGCAGAACGTCCCTAGCGGGGGCCAGCTACGAGCAGTACTTC. It encodes CASRTSLAGASYEQYF.